The next 14 T cell receptor beta chains were all read from a single sample in a study of shared clonotypes between healthy human individuals (dated by TCRdb to 2018 to 2020). Library preparation employed the immunoSEQ multiplex PCR assay. TCRdb limited this immuneACCESS table to in-frame rearrangements with V and J called. A share of clones is missing; checked studies link under half to unresolved V genes, and the rest is unexplained. This sample is represented by approximately 1.4 million clones; around 98% of them were singletons. Roughly 0.45% of the sample goes to the ten largest clones. Sequencing was done on a sample of naive CD4+ T cells sorted from blood. This specimen's cell subset or site label, per the study, means: CD45RA+ positively selected. The receptors shown here come from a man aged 25-45 years in good health.

Note on this clone: A much more abundant neighbour one base away suggests this may be a read error. This chain joins TRBV6-5 and TRBJ1-1; no clear D gene. The V gene lost 4 bases and the J gene lost 3 bases, with 3 bases spanning the gap. CDR3 length: 11 residues. Germline V gene sequence: CDR1 MNHEY, CDR2 SVGAGI. CDR3 DNA: TGTGCCAGCAGTTTGGACACTGAAGCTTTCTTT. The encoded protein is CASSLDTEAFF.

This sequence joins TRBV6-5 and TRBJ2-7; D gene unclear. The CDR3 covers 14 residues. V lost 0 bases to trimming and J lost 2 bases, with 8 bases between them. The germline gives CDR1 MNHEY, CDR2 SVGAGI. CDR3 sequence reads: CASSYSEVPYEQYF. The CDR3 region has the DNA TGTGCCAGCAGTTACTCGGAAGTCCCCTACGAGCAGTACTTC.

This clone was recorded once. V and J are TRBV5-6 and TRBJ1-3; no clear D. Per germline, CDR1 SGHDT and CDR2 YYEEEE. V shed 0 bases and J shed 2 bases, with 6 bases lying between them. The CDR3 contains 14 residues. The CDR3 sequence is CASSLGWPGNTIYF. In DNA, the CDR3 is TGTGCCAGCAGCTTGGGATGGCCTGGAAACACCATATATTTT.

V is TRBV6-4 and J is TRBJ2-1; 12 bases match TRBD2. There are 21 residues in the CDR3. CDR1 MRHNA and CDR2 SNTAGT come from the germline V gene. V lost 0 bases, J lost 1 base, and 13 bases stayed unmatched. The CDR3 DNA follows: TGTGCCAGCAGTGACTCAGAAAGGGGGCTAGCGGGAGGGCTGTCCTACAATGAGCAGTTCTTC. Translating it yields CASSDSERGLAGGLSYNEQFF.

This sequence joins TRBV27 and TRBJ2-7, with D possibly being TRBD1 or TRBD2 (5 bases each). The germline V gene has CDR1 MNHEY and CDR2 SMNVEV (reference sequence). Trimming left V 5 bases short and J 0 bases short, with 11 bases between. The CDR3 is 14 residues long. The CDR3 loop is CASSPGRPSYEQYF. CDR3 nucleotides: TGTGCCAGCAGTCCGGGACGGCCCTCCTACGAGCAGTACTTC.

The V gene is TRBV5-1, the J gene TRBJ2-2, with 8 bases identical to TRBD2. V was pared by 2 bases and J by 4 bases, with 1 base of the junction left unmatched. This CDR3 comprises 14 residues. CDR1 and CDR2 from the germline V gene are SGHRS and YFSETQ. The CDR3 region is CASSFLAGTGELFF. Written as DNA, the CDR3 is TGCGCCAGCAGCTTTCTAGCGGGCACCGGGGAGCTGTTTTTT.

This chain connects TRBV30 to TRBJ1-4, with TRBD1 matching 7 bases. The CDR3 spans 13 residues. J was trimmed by 8 bases and V by 3 bases; bases with no gene match: 6. Germline values: CDR1 GTSNPN, CDR2 SVGIG (reference sequence). The CDR3 sequence is CAWSAGGLEKLFF. The CDR3 nucleotides are TGTGCCTGGAGCGCAGGGGGATTGGAAAAACTGTTTTTT.

The chain recombines TRBV5-1 with TRBJ2-2; 12 bases align to TRBD2. Trimming took 5 bases from V and 6 from J; bases not matched to a gene: 11. The CDR3 spans 17 residues. From germline, CDR1 is SGHRS and CDR2 YFSETQ. CDR3 sequence reads: CASSRLAGGPASGELFF. For the CDR3, the DNA is TGCGCCAGCAGTAGGCTAGCGGGAGGGCCGGCCTCCGGGGAGCTGTTTTTT.

V and J are TRBV7-2 and TRBJ2-2, with D uncertain. The CDR3 spans 15 residues. CDR1 and CDR2 from the germline V gene are SGHTA and FQGNSA. The V end lost 8 bases, the J end lost 0 bases, and 13 bases lay between the germline ends. The DNA of the CDR3 is TGTGCCAGCCGTTGGCGGCCCCCGAACACCGGGGAGCTGTTTTTT. It specifies CASRWRPPNTGELFF.

This clone has just one count. The V call is TRBV9, the J call TRBJ1-5; a possible D gene is TRBD1 (5 bases). Trimming took off 4 bases at V and 2 bases at J, with 10 bases between the two ends. This CDR3 is built from 14 residues. In germline, CDR1 is SGDLS, CDR2 YYNGEE. CDR3 residues: CASSPRGGNQPQHF. Here the CDR3 DNA reads TGTGCCAGCAGCCCGAGAGGGGGCAATCAGCCCCAGCATTTT. Full variable domain (remainder filled in from reference TRBV9 and TRBJ1-5): DSGVTQTPKHLITATGQRVTLRCSPRSGDLSVYWYQQSLDQGLQFLIQYYNGEERAKGNILERFSAQQFPDLHSELNLSSLELGDSALYFCASSPRGGNQPQHFGDGTRLSIL.

The chain carries TRBV15 and TRBJ2-7; no reliable D call. This CDR3 contains 14 residues. Germline CDR1 reads LNHNV; CDR2 reads YYDKDF (reference sequence). V shed 7 bases and J shed 2 bases, with 15 bases lying between them. The CDR3 coding sequence is TGTGCCACCAACCGGCTGGGCTCTACCTACGAGCAGTACTTC. Encoded protein: CATNRLGSTYEQYF.

CDR3 sequence: CASSPSVEPGEKLFF. CDR3 coding DNA: TGTGCCAGCAGCCCCTCAGTCGAACCCGGTGAAAAACTGTTTTTT. V usage is TRBV9 and J usage is TRBJ1-4, with D unresolved. The CDR3 is 15 amino acids. V was shortened by 4 bases and J by 7 bases, with 17 bases between the two germline ends. Germline V gene lookup returns CDR1 SGDLS and CDR2 YYNGEE.

The J gene is TRBJ1-5, the V gene TRBV9; D call uncertain. The CDR3 consists of 14 residues. V shed 1 base and J shed 7 bases, with 12 bases lying between them. Per germline, CDR1 SGDLS and CDR2 YYNGEE. This chain's CDR3 is CASSVTDDIQPQHF. CDR3 sequence (DNA): TGTGCCAGCAGCGTAACCGACGATATACAGCCCCAGCATTTT.

The rearrangement joins TRBV28 to TRBJ1-5; D is ambiguous. Germline CDR1 reads MDHEN; CDR2 reads SYDVKM. Deletions cut 8 bases from V and 10 bases from J, with 12 bases between. The CDR3 loop spans 11 amino acids. CDR3: CASSPFGPQHF. In nucleotides, the CDR3 is TGTGCCAGCTCCCCTTTTGGACCCCAGCATTTT.